The source of this T cell receptor beta chain is a study of cytomegalovirus exposure and HLA in healthy donors. Across the study: Earlier, 100 million to 120 million unique TCR beta sequences were recovered from approximately 200 million T cells by an analysis.

The PCR had 60 Vbeta and 13 Jbeta primers. Clones were read by immunoSEQ multiplex PCR, and TCRdb kept only the in-frame ones, dropping some. This repertoire includes nearly 200,000 clones. To note about this clone: Its antigen is unknown.

Trimming removed 2 bases from V and 5 bases from J, with 12 bases in between. Germline lookup yields CDR1 MNHEY and CDR2 SVGAGI. This CDR3 has 14 residues. Findings and caveats of the study: According to a later analysis, donors in an Asian-associated ancestry cluster reportedly had fewer N-insertions than the roughly 630-donor mean. When analyzed later, a missense DCLRE1C variant was found to be linked to TCR beta V- and J-gene trimming.

The chain joins TRBV6-5 to TRBJ1-1; no clear D. This TCR was sampled from a boy between 10 and 17 years old in good health and CMV-seronegative. Sequenced: PBMCs. This chain's CDR3 is CASSYAFSGTEAFF. For the CDR3, the DNA is TGTGCCAGCAGTTACGCCTTTTCGGGGACTGAAGCTTTCTTT.